The 26 T cell receptor beta chains below all came from one sample that was sequenced in a study of blood T cell repertoires in COVID-19. Sequencing used immunoSEQ multiplex PCR; TCRdb keeps in-frame clones, though not all of them. The sample shows roughly 170,000 clones, approximately 81% of them seen only once. Sequencing was performed on PBMCs or T cells enriched from blood (not recorded which). All receptors come from a man between 60 and 70 years old who had recovered from COVID-19.

The rearrangement links TRBV6-1 to TRBJ1-1, with D maybe TRBD1 (6 bases). This CDR3 has 16 residues. CDR1 is MNHNS, CDR2 SASEGT, per germline. Deletions cut 2 bases from V and 5 bases from J, with 18 bases between. CDR3 in amino acids: CASSERGGLRRTEAFF. In DNA form, the CDR3 reads TGTGCCAGCAGTGAAAGGGGGGGCCTCAGGCGGACTGAAGCTTTCTTT.

The rearrangement joins TRBV7-6 to TRBJ1-5; D not resolved. Germline CDR1 is SGHVS and CDR2 is FNYEAQ. The V end lost 3 bases, the J end lost 7 bases, and 10 bases lay between the germline ends. The CDR3 has 13 amino acids. The CDR3 region has the DNA TGTGCCAGCAGCTTGGAGGGAGGCCAGCCCCAGCATTTT. Translated: CASSLEGGQPQHF.

The rearrangement joins TRBV9 to TRBJ2-5, with no clear D. CDR1 is SGDLS and CDR2 is YYNGEE in the germline V gene. V lost 3 bases and J lost 1, with 4 bases in between. The CDR3 runs 12 residues. CDR3 DNA: TGTGCCAGCAGCGCGAGCCAAGAGACCCAGTACTTC. It is translated as CASSASQETQYF.

This chain uses TRBV28 with TRBJ2-3; maybe TRBD1 (5 bases). V lost 6 bases and J 3 bases, leaving 22 bases between the germline ends. Germline values: CDR1 MDHEN, CDR2 SYDVKM. This CDR3 region has 17 residues. This chain's CDR3 is CASSPSLTPSGTDTQYF. The CDR3 nucleotides are TGTGCCAGCAGCCCCTCGCTAACACCGTCAGGGACAGATACGCAGTATTTT.

J is TRBJ1-4 and V is TRBV5-1, with 7 nucleotides matching TRBD1. V trimming: 6 bases; J trimming: 5 bases; junction bases outside the gene matches: 10. Germline V gene data show CDR1 as SGHRS and CDR2 as YFSETQ. This CDR3 is built from 15 residues. This CDR3 reads CASKNTGAPNEKLFF. The CDR3 DNA reads TGCGCCAGCAAAAATACAGGGGCACCAAATGAAAAACTGTTTTTT. Full variable domain (rest looked up from reference TRBV5-1 and TRBJ1-4): KAGVTQTPRYLIKTRGQQVTLSCSPISGHRSVSWYQQTPGQGLQFLFEYFSETQRNKGNFPGRFSGRQFSNSRSEMNVSTLELGDSALYLCASKNTGAPNEKLFFGSGTQLSVL.

The chain combines TRBV10-2 with TRBJ1-2; D is unclear. CDR3 length: 14 residues. Germline assignment: CDR1 WSHSY and CDR2 SAAADI. With 0 bases removed from V and 3 bases from J, the gap between germline ends came to 8 bases. CDR3 residues: CASSESTQHYGYTF. The CDR3 DNA sequence: TGCGCCAGCAGTGAGTCGACTCAACACTATGGCTACACCTTC.

CDR3: CASSPLRVSNTEAFF. Written as DNA, the CDR3 is TGTGCCAGCAGTCCCCTCCGGGTCTCGAACACTGAAGCTTTCTTT. J is TRBJ1-1 and V is TRBV28; D is ambiguous. V was trimmed by 5 bases and J by 1 base, leaving 14 bases between them. Germline V gives CDR1 MDHEN, CDR2 SYDVKM. This CDR3 region has 15 residues.

V usage is TRBV29-1 and J usage is TRBJ2-5; 9 nucleotides line up with TRBD1. The CDR3 runs 13 residues. V lost 6 bases, J lost 5 bases, and 7 bases stayed unmatched. Germline V gene lookup returns CDR1 SQVTM and CDR2 ANQGSEA. The CDR3 nucleotides are TGCAGCGTGACGACAGGGGGGAGGGAGACCCAGTACTTC. This translates into CSVTTGGRETQYF. Using reference TRBV29-1 and TRBJ2-5 for the parts outside the CDR3, the full variable domain is SAVISQKPSRDICQRGTSLTIQCQVDSQVTMMFWYRQQPGQSLTLIATANQGSEATYESGFVIDKFPISRPNLTFSTLTVSNMSPEDSSIYLCSVTTGGRETQYFGPGTRLLVL.

This clone was counted a single time. The chain recombines TRBV7-9 with TRBJ1-4, with D possibly TRBD1 on 5 matching bases. CDR3 size: 14 residues. Germline assignment: CDR1 SEHNR and CDR2 FQNEAQ (reference sequence). V shed 5 bases and J shed 4 bases, with 11 bases lying between them. CDR3 sequence: CASSRQNFNEKLFF. Written as DNA, the CDR3 is TGTGCCAGCAGCAGACAGAACTTTAATGAAAAACTGTTTTTT.

This clone was detected only once. V usage is TRBV5-1 and J usage is TRBJ2-5; D perhaps matches TRBD1 (5 bases). This CDR3 region has 14 residues. The V end lost 1 base, the J end lost 4 bases, and 11 bases lay between the germline ends. Per germline, CDR1 SGHRS and CDR2 YFSETQ. Here the CDR3 reads CASSLIVQGETQYF. DNA of the CDR3: TGCGCCAGCAGCTTGATAGTCCAGGGAGAGACCCAGTACTTC.

The V gene is TRBV19, the J gene TRBJ2-5; perhaps TRBD2 as D (5 bases). With 4 bases removed from V and 5 bases from J, the gap between germline ends came to 14 bases. The germline V gene has CDR1 LNHDA and CDR2 SQIVND (reference sequence). There are 14 residues in the CDR3. The CDR3 protein is CASSTVGSGETQYF. As DNA, the CDR3 is TGTGCCAGTAGTACGGTGGGGTCGGGGGAGACCCAGTACTTC.

The chain joins TRBV11-2 to TRBJ1-1; 12 bases align to TRBD1. V trimming: 3 bases; J trimming: 3 bases; junction bases outside the gene matches: 5. The CDR3 spans 16 residues. Germline V CDR1 and CDR2: SGHAT, FQNNGV. This CDR3 reads CASSFGTGGSDTEAFF. DNA of the CDR3: TGTGCCAGCAGCTTTGGGACAGGGGGCTCAGACACTGAAGCTTTCTTT.

The chain employs TRBV27 and TRBJ1-6, with 7 nucleotides matching TRBD1. The CDR3 runs 15 residues. With V trimmed by 4 bases and J by 7 bases, 7 bases remained unmatched. Germline loops: CDR1 MNHEY, CDR2 SMNVEV (reference sequence). CDR3 DNA sequence: TGTGCCAGCAGTTACGGAGACAGGGCAAATTCACCCCTCCACTTT. This gives the protein CASSYGDRANSPLHF.

V and J are TRBV21-1 and TRBJ1-5; the tabulated D call, TRBD1, remains unverified against the DNA. TRBV21-1 is tagged as a pseudogene. The CDR3 is 12 residues long. The CDR3 reads CPFVTGAQPQHF. Here the CDR3 DNA reads TGTCCATTTGTGACTGGGGCTCAGCCCCAGCATTTT.

This clone was observed a few times. This chain connects TRBV19 to TRBJ1-2; TRBD1 aligns across 7 bases. V dropped 4 bases and J dropped 2; count of bases not matched to a gene: 7. Germline CDR1 is LNHDA and CDR2 is SQIVND (reference sequence). The CDR3 runs to 15 residues. CDR3 sequence: CASSRRQGTNYGYTF. DNA of the CDR3: TGTGCCAGTAGTAGGAGACAGGGCACAAACTATGGCTACACCTTC. The variable domain in full, with the rest retrieved from reference TRBV19 and TRBJ1-2, is DGGITQSPKYLFRKEGQNVTLSCEQNLNHDAMYWYRQDPGQGLRLIYYSQIVNDFQKGDIAEGYSVSREKKESFPLTVTSAQKNPTAFYLCASSRRQGTNYGYTFGSGTRLTVV.

The rearrangement uses TRBV2 and TRBJ2-1; D is ambiguous. Trimming left V 5 bases short and J 8 bases short, with 13 bases between. The CDR3 consists of 13 residues. Germline V lookup: CDR1 SNHLY, CDR2 FYNNEI. The CDR3 region is CASSLLSGHEQFF. The CDR3 nucleotides are TGTGCCAGCAGTCTCCTCTCCGGTCATGAGCAGTTCTTC.

This sequence joins TRBV12-3 or TRBV12-4 and TRBJ2-7, with unresolved D. V dropped 3 bases and J dropped 5 bases, with 5 bases sitting between them. CDR3 length equals 11 residues. The CDR3 nucleotides read TGTGCCAGCAGTTTTTATCACGAGCAGTACTTC. Its protein is CASSFYHEQYF.

The V call is TRBV24-1, the J call TRBJ2-1; weak D call: TRBD2 (5 bases). This CDR3 is built from 15 residues. From germline, CDR1 is KGHDR and CDR2 SFDVKD. Trimming removed 4 bases from V and 4 bases from J, with 13 bases in between. The CDR3 loop is CATSDPSGRYNEQFF. Here the CDR3 DNA reads TGTGCCACCAGTGACCCAAGCGGCCGATACAATGAGCAGTTCTTC.

The chain carries TRBV2 and TRBJ2-2; 12 nucleotides match TRBD2. Per the germline V gene, CDR1 is SNHLY and CDR2 is FYNNEI. J was trimmed by 7 bases and V by 4 bases; bases with no gene match: 4. There are 15 residues in the CDR3. The CDR3 DNA is TGTGCCAGCAGTGGGAGACTAGCGGGAGTCGGGGAGCTGTTTTTT. Protein: CASSGRLAGVGELFF.

V and J are TRBV7-9 and TRBJ2-3; a possible D gene is TRBD2 (6 bases). Trimming cost V 2 bases and J 0 bases, with 9 bases left between them. Germline CDR1 is SEHNR and CDR2 is FQNEAQ (reference sequence). The CDR3 is 15 amino acids. CDR3 loop: CASSLRAGSTDTQYF. CDR3 DNA: TGTGCCAGCAGCTTACGTGCGGGGAGCACAGATACGCAGTATTTT.

The V call is TRBV9, the J call TRBJ1-2, with 7 bases matching TRBD1. Germline CDR1 is SGDLS and CDR2 is YYNGEE. There are 17 residues in the CDR3. V lost 0 bases and J lost 6; bases outside the gene matches: 14. The CDR3 DNA follows: TGTGCCAGCAGCGTAGCCGGGGAGCTGGGGACAGTTCATGGCTACACCTTC. Translation gives CASSVAGELGTVHGYTF.

J is TRBJ1-1 and V is TRBV10-3; D uncertain. This CDR3 contains 11 residues. V gave up 6 bases and J gave up 3 bases, with 5 bases separating them. Germline V gene data show CDR1 as ENHRY and CDR2 as SYGVKD. DNA for the CDR3: TGTGCCATCAGACGGGACACTGAAGCTTTCTTT. This codes for CAIRRDTEAFF.

This chain links TRBV5-1 with TRBJ2-7, with D perhaps TRBD2 (6 bases). This CDR3 is 15 amino acids long. The germline gives CDR1 SGHRS, CDR2 YFSETQ. The V gene lost 3 bases and the J gene lost 0 bases, with 13 bases spanning the gap. The CDR3 region is CASSSLPGASYEQYF. DNA of the CDR3: TGCGCCAGCAGCTCCCTCCCGGGAGCCTCCTACGAGCAGTACTTC.

V gene TRBV18 combines with J gene TRBJ1-4; perhaps TRBD1 as D (6 bases). The V gene lost 8 bases and the J gene lost 0 bases, with 16 bases spanning the gap. CDR3 length: 16 amino acids. CDR1 and CDR2 (germline): KGHSH, LQKENI. CDR3: CASGTHRVSTNEKLFF. CDR3 in DNA: TGTGCCAGCGGAACTCACAGGGTTTCAACTAATGAAAAACTGTTTTTT.

The CDR3 DNA sequence: TGCGCCAGCTTTAGCGGGGGGAAGAACGAGCAGTACTTC. This sequence encodes CASFSGGKNEQYF. This chain joins TRBV10-2 and TRBJ2-7, with 10 positions matching TRBD2. From germline, CDR1 is WSHSY and CDR2 SAAADI. The trim removed 8 bases at V and 5 bases at J, leaving 6 bases unmatched. This CDR3 contains 13 residues.

The chain couples TRBV9 to TRBJ2-3; TRBD2 aligns across 8 bases. The CDR3 is 14 residues long. Trimming removed 6 bases from V and 2 bases from J; junction bases left unmatched: 5. Germline CDR1 SGDLS, CDR2 YYNGEE. Written as DNA, the CDR3 is TGTGCCAGCACCTCGGGGGGGCCCACAGATACGCAGTATTTT. Protein product: CASTSGGPTDTQYF.